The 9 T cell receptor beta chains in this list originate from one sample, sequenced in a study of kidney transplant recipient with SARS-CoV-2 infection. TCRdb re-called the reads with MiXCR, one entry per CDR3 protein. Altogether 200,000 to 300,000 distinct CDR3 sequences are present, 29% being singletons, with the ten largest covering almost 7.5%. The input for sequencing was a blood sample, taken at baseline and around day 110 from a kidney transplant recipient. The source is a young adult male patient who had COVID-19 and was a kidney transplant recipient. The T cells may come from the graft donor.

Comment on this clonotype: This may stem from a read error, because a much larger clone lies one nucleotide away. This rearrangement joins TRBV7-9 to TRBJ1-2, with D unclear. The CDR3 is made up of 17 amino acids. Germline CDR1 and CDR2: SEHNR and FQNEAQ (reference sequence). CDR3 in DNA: TGTGCCAACAGCGCGGGTGAATACCATGGAAAGACCTATGGCTACACCTTC. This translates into CANSAGEYHGKTYGYTF. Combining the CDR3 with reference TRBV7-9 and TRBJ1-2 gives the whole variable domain DTGVSQNPRHKITKRGQNVTFRCDPISEHNRLYWYRQTLGQGPEFLTYFQNEAQLEKSRLLSDRFSAERPKGSFSTLEIQRTEQGDSAMYLCANSAGEYHGKTYGYTFGSGTRLTVV.

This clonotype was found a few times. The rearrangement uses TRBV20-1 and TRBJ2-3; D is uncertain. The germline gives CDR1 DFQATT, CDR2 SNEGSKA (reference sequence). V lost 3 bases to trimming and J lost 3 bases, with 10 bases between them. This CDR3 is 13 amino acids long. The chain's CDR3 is CSASDGPTDTQYF. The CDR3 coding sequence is TGCAGTGCTAGCGATGGACCAACAGATACGCAGTATTTT.

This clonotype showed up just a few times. The CDR3 coding sequence is TGTGCCAGCAGTTCCCCACTTCTCTCTGGGGCCAACGTCCTGACTTTC. This codes for CASSSPLLSGANVLTF. V gene TRBV27 combines with J gene TRBJ2-6; D is undetermined. Trimming took 4 bases from V and 0 from J, leaving 10 bases between them. Germline-derived CDR1 and CDR2 are MNHEY and SMNVEV (reference sequence). The CDR3 covers 16 residues. The variable domain in full, with the rest retrieved from reference TRBV27 and TRBJ2-6, is EAQVTQNPRYLITVTGKKLTVTCSQNMNHEYMSWYRQDPGLGLRQIYYSMNVEVTDKGDVPEGYKVSRKEKRNFPLILESPSPNQTSLYFCASSSPLLSGANVLTFGAGSRLTVL.

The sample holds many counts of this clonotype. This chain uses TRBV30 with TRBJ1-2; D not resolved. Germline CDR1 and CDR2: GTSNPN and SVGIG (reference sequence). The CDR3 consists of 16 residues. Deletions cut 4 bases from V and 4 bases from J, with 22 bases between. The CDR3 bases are TGTGCCTGGACTGGTGTGCGTTATAGAAAGACCTATGGCTACACCTTC. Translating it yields CAWTGVRYRKTYGYTF.

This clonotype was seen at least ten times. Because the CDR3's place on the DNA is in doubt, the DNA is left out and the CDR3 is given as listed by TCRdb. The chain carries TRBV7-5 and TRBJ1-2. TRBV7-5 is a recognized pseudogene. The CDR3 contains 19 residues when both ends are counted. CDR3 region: CISVPEEQVEVGKTYGYTF.

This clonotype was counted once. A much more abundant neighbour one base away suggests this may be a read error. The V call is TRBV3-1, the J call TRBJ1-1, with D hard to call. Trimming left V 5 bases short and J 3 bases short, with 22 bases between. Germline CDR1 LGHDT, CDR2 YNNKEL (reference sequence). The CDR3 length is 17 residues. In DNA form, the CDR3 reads TGTGCCAGCAGCTGCATTGATCCCATTTCAATTCACACTGAAGCTTTCTTT. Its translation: CASSCIDPISIHTEAFF.

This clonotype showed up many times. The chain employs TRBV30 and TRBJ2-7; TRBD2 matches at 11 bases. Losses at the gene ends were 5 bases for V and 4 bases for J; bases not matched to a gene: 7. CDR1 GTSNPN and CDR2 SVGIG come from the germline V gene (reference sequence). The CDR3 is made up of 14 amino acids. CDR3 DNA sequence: TGTGCCTGGGGGTCACTAGCGGGAGAATACGAGCAGTACTTC. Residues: CAWGSLAGEYEQYF.

In DNA, the CDR3 is TGTGCCACCAGCAGAGTAGGGGAGGGACGCTCACAAGAGCAGTTCTTC. Translation: CATSRVGEGRSQEQFF. The V and J genes are TRBV15 and TRBJ2-1, with 7 bases aligning to TRBD2. In germline, CDR1 is LNHNV, CDR2 YYDKDF (reference sequence). V was pared by 1 base and J by 10 bases, with 13 bases of the junction left unmatched. The CDR3 has 16 residues.

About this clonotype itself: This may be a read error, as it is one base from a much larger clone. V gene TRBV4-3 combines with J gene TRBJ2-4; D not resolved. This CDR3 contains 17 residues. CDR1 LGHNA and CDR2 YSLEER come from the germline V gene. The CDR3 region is CASSDQLGRRKTYGYAF. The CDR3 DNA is TGCGCCAGCAGCGATCAGTTAGGACGTCGAAAGACCTATGGCTACGCCTTC.